A selection of T cell receptor beta chains follows, all from one sample in a study of T cell repertoires in cytomegalovirus infection. TCRdb used MiXCR to reprocess the reads, holding one entry per CDR3 protein. The sample has approximately 1,000,000 distinct CDR3 sequences, roughly 31% seen once. These receptors' targets are unknown. The sequenced sample was cultured CD8+ T cells from PBMCs, obtained from culture after CMV antigen stimulation. These receptors were obtained from a human donor in good health (CMV status not recorded). Some clones in this sample may be carry-over from other donors' samples. The CDR3 runs from the conserved cysteine through the conserved F or W. The D gene is left open where the match is weak. The listing skips clone size in some rows; elsewhere it reads once, few, many or a size class.

D gene,J gene,clone size,V gene,CDR3 protein,CDR3 DNA
NA,TRBJ2-4,few,TRBV19,CASSIIITGTNIQYF,TGTGCCAGTAGTATAATCATTACGGGAACAAACATTCAGTACTTC
NA,TRBJ2-5,NA,TRBV28,CASSPVLQETQYF,TGTGCCAGCAGCCCCGTTCTCCAAGAGACCCAGTACTTC
NA,TRBJ2-2,NA,TRBV19,CASSGSVNTGELFF,TGTGCCAGTAGTGGCAGTGTTAACACCGGGGAGCTGTTTTTT
NA,TRBJ2-1,many,TRBV6-1,CASSESGGRRGTNEQFF,TGTGCCAGCAGTGAATCCGGGGGCCGCCGAGGAACCAATGAGCAGTTCTTC
NA,TRBJ2-5,NA,TRBV10-3,CAISDLPTGSQETQYF,TGTGCCATCAGTGACCTCCCAACAGGATCCCAAGAGACCCAGTACTTC
NA,TRBJ1-2,NA,TRBV4-1,CASSQEGIGLYGYTF,TGTGCCAGCAGCCAAGAAGGGATCGGACTATATGGCTACACCTTC
NA,TRBJ2-1,few,TRBV6-6,CASSPRTFYNEQFF,TGTGCCAGCAGTCCCCGGACATTTTACAATGAGCAGTTCTTC
NA,TRBJ1-2,few,TRBV15,CATSTGVGYGYTF,TGTGCCACCAGCACAGGGGTCGGGTATGGCTACACCTTC
TRBD2,TRBJ2-1,NA,TRBV5-6,CASSFGPAGGSYNEQFF,TGTGCCAGCAGCTTCGGTCCAGCGGGGGGCTCCTACAATGAGCAGTTCTTC
TRBD1,TRBJ1-2,NA,TRBV4-3,CASSHNRGDYGYTF,TGCGCCAGCAGCCACAACAGGGGTGACTATGGCTACACCTTC
NA,TRBJ1-1,NA,TRBV5-8,CAGSSGPQGTFF,TGTGCCGGCAGCTCCGGGCCTCAAGGCACTTTCTTT
TRBD1,TRBJ1-1,NA,TRBV12-3/TRBV12-4,CANSFSAGGTEAFF,TGTGCCAACAGTTTCTCGGCAGGGGGAACTGAAGCTTTCTTT
NA,TRBJ2-1,NA,TRBV4-1,CASSRGTFNEQFF,TGCGCCAGCAGCCGAGGGACTTTCAATGAGCAGTTCTTC
NA,TRBJ2-3,NA,TRBV28,CASSKDTIETDTQYF,TGTGCCAGCAGCAAAGACACAATCGAGACAGATACGCAGTATTTT
NA,TRBJ1-2,NA,TRBV6-2/TRBV6-3,CASSYYGPSDGYTF,TGTGCCAGCAGTTACTACGGGCCCTCCGATGGCTACACCTTC
NA,TRBJ2-2,few,TRBV27,CASSLSTTANTGELFF,TGTGCCAGCAGTTTATCGACGACCGCGAACACCGGGGAGCTGTTTTTT
NA,TRBJ1-1,few,TRBV6-1,CASSYLGVNTEAFF,TGTGCCAGCAGTTACCTGGGGGTGAACACTGAAGCTTTCTTT
TRBD2,TRBJ2-2,NA,TRBV7-3,CASSWTSGLTGELFF,TGTGCCAGCAGCTGGACTAGCGGACTAACCGGGGAGCTGTTTTTT
TRBD1,TRBJ2-3,few,TRBV7-6,CASSSRQGPSTDTQYF,TGTGCCAGCAGCTCTCGACAGGGTCCTAGCACAGATACGCAGTATTTT
NA,TRBJ1-5,few,TRBV6-1,CASSEGRRNQPQHF,TGTGCCAGCAGTGAGGGCAGGAGGAATCAGCCCCAGCATTTT
NA,TRBJ1-2,few,TRBV7-9,CASSLGGVYYGYTF,TGTGCCAGCAGCTTAGGTGGCGTATACTATGGCTACACCTTC
TRBD2,TRBJ2-1,few,TRBV6-5,CASSYSRGGGYNEQFF,TGTGCCAGCAGTTACTCCCGTGGCGGGGGGTACAATGAGCAGTTCTTC
TRBD1,TRBJ1-1,NA,TRBV7-9,CASSSDTLTGGNMNTEAFF,TGTGCCAGCAGCTCGGACACTCTCACAGGGGGAAACATGAACACTGAAGCTTTCTTT
NA,TRBJ2-7,few,TRBV6-2/TRBV6-3,CASTSDVSYEQYF,TGTGCCAGCACCTCGGACGTCTCCTACGAGCAGTACTTC
NA,TRBJ1-1,NA,TRBV27,CASSNTMNTEAFF,TGTGCCAGCAGTAACACAATGAACACTGAAGCTTTCTTT
NA,TRBJ1-5,NA,TRBV7-9,CANSLGWVDSRSNQPQHF,TGTGCCAACAGCTTAGGGTGGGTTGACAGCCGTAGCAATCAGCCCCAGCATTTT
NA,TRBJ2-1,NA,TRBV5-1,CASSPMTLYNEQFF,TGCGCCAGCAGCCCTATGACACTTTACAATGAGCAGTTCTTC
TRBD1,TRBJ2-2,once,TRBV10-3,CAIIPGQGRTGELFF,TGTGCCATCATTCCGGGACAGGGAAGAACCGGGGAGCTGTTTTTT
NA,TRBJ2-3,many,TRBV7-8,CASSPLPEETDTQYF,TGTGCCAGCAGCCCGCTTCCGGAGGAAACAGATACGCAGTATTTT
NA,TRBJ1-2,NA,TRBV7-3,CASSAAPVVGGDGYTF,TGTGCCAGCAGCGCGGCGCCGGTTGTCGGGGGCGATGGCTACACCTTC
TRBD2,TRBJ2-1,NA,TRBV4-2,CASSQAVPAGGGGEQFF,TGTGCCAGCAGCCAAGCTGTACCAGCGGGGGGAGGTGGTGAGCAGTTCTTC
TRBD2,TRBJ2-2,many,TRBV7-6,CASSPSVSGGRNTGELFF,TGTGCCAGCAGCCCCTCAGTTAGCGGGGGGCGGAACACCGGGGAGCTGTTTTTT
NA,TRBJ1-2,NA,TRBV12-3/TRBV12-4,CASTPESPVDGYTF,TGTGCCAGCACCCCCGAATCCCCTGTCGATGGCTACACCTTC
TRBD1,TRBJ1-5,many,TRBV7-6,CASSLEQGAFNQPQHF,TGTGCCAGCAGCTTAGAACAGGGGGCCTTCAATCAGCCCCAGCATTTT
NA,TRBJ2-3,NA,TRBV20-1,CSAYPGDTQYF,TGCAGTGCCTACCCTGGAGATACGCAGTATTTT
NA,TRBJ1-6,NA,TRBV15,CATSNLTPIYNSPLHF,TGTGCCACCAGCAACTTGACTCCGATCTATAATTCACCCCTCCACTTT
NA,TRBJ2-2,NA,TRBV7-9,CASSGDLMNTGELFF,TGTGCCAGCAGCGGGGACCTAATGAACACCGGGGAGCTGTTTTTT
TRBD1,TRBJ2-1,NA,TRBV27,CASSHRGWNEQFF,TGTGCCAGCAGTCACAGGGGGTGGAATGAGCAGTTCTTC
TRBD1,TRBJ2-2,few,TRBV7-2,CASSSERQGADTGELFF,TGTGCCAGCAGCTCAGAAAGACAGGGGGCGGACACCGGGGAGCTGTTTTTT
NA,TRBJ1-4,NA,TRBV6-1,CASSEEGGQLDGKLFF,TGTGCCAGCAGTGAAGAGGGAGGACAGCTTGACGGAAAACTGTTTTTT
NA,TRBJ1-1,NA,TRBV27,CVSSLSWTANTEAFF,TGTGTCAGCAGTTTATCCTGGACAGCCAACACTGAAGCTTTCTTT
NA,TRBJ2-3,many,TRBV7-6,CASSWGGGTDTQYF,TGTGCCAGCAGCTGGGGCGGGGGCACAGATACGCAGTATTTT